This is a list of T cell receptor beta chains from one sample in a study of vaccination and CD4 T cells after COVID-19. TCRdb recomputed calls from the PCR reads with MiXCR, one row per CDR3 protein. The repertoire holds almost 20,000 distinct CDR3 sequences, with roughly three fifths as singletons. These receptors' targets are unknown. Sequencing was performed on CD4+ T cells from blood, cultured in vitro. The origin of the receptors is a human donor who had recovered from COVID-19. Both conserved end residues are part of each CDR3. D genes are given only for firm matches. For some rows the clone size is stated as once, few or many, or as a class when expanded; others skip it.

CASSFLSPSGFSLLYEQYF | TGTGCCAGCAGCTTTTTGTCCCCCAGCGGGTTTAGCCTCCTCTACGAGCAGTACTTC | TRBV27 | - | - | TRBJ2-7
CASSPRGRGGVGELFF | TGTGCCAGCAGCCCCCGCGGTCGGGGTGGGGTCGGGGAGCTGTTTTTT | TRBV7-2 | - | - | TRBJ2-2
CATSNRKGNVDEQFF | TGTGCCACCAGCAACAGGAAGGGGAACGTGGATGAGCAGTTCTTC | TRBV24-1 | - | - | TRBJ2-1
CASSRVGAGGSTDTQYF | TGTGCCAGCAGCCGGGTTGGAGCGGGGGGGAGCACAGATACGCAGTATTTT | TRBV7-6 | TRBD2 | few | TRBJ2-3
CSARQVGTEAFF | TGCAGTGCTAGACAGGTCGGCACTGAAGCTTTCTTT | TRBV20-1 | - | few | TRBJ1-1
CASSNPGGWLTNEKLFF | TGTGCCAGCAGCAACCCAGGGGGCTGGTTGACTAATGAAAAACTGTTTTTT | TRBV7-9 | TRBD1 | - | TRBJ1-4
CSARTTLDTQYF | TGCAGTGCTCGCACGACTTTAGATACGCAGTATTTT | TRBV20-1 | - | - | TRBJ2-3
CATSDPQGAGGYTF | TGTGCCACCAGTGACCCCCAGGGGGCGGGTGGCTACACCTTC | TRBV24-1 | TRBD1 | few | TRBJ1-2
CASLKTEAYGYTF | TGTGCCAGCCTCAAGACAGAAGCCTATGGCTACACCTTC | TRBV27 | - | few | TRBJ1-2
CSARASSRSSYNEQFF | TGCAGTGCTAGAGCCTCTAGCAGGAGCTCCTACAATGAGCAGTTCTTC | TRBV20-1 | - | - | TRBJ2-1
CASSLEGVRLTDTQYF | TGTGCCAGCAGCCTAGAGGGGGTCCGGCTCACAGATACGCAGTATTTT | TRBV12-3/TRBV12-4 | - | - | TRBJ2-3
CASSLQGEVKAQYF | TGTGCCAGCAGTTTACAGGGGGAAGTGAAGGCGCAGTATTTT | TRBV27 | TRBD1 | - | TRBJ2-3
CASSLGAGVSDTQYF | TGTGCCAGCAGCTTGGGGGCCGGAGTCTCAGATACGCAGTATTTT | TRBV5-8 | - | - | TRBJ2-3
CASSRWGISRPDTQYF | TGTGCCAGCAGTCGATGGGGGATTTCACGACCGGATACGCAGTATTTT | TRBV6-1 | - | - | TRBJ2-3
CASSERYQPQHF | TGTGCCAGCAGTGAAAGGTATCAGCCCCAGCATTTT | TRBV2 | - | few | TRBJ1-5
CASQRGYGYTF | TGTGCCAGTCAAAGGGGATATGGCTACACCTTC | TRBV19 | - | - | TRBJ1-2
CASSAPYYEQYF | TGTGCCAGCAGCGCCCCATACTACGAGCAGTACTTC | TRBV28 | - | - | TRBJ2-7
CASRDSGYIAQYF | TGTGCCAGCAGGGATAGCGGGTATATCGCGCAGTATTTT | TRBV2 | TRBD2 | - | TRBJ2-3
CASSGGKYYNEQFF | TGCGCCAGCAGTGGGGGGAAGTACTACAATGAGCAGTTCTTC | TRBV5-1 | - | - | TRBJ2-1
CASSSPTPRINEQFF | TGCGCCAGCAGCTCGCCCACCCCTAGGATCAATGAGCAGTTCTTC | TRBV5-1 | - | - | TRBJ2-1
CASSSWTSGGGGELFF | TGTGCCAGCAGTTCCTGGACTAGCGGGGGCGGCGGGGAGCTGTTTTTT | TRBV28 | TRBD2 | - | TRBJ2-2
CSARLAGTYNEQFF | TGCAGTGCTAGACTAGCGGGAACCTACAATGAGCAGTTCTTC | TRBV20-1 | TRBD2 | - | TRBJ2-1
CASSPRGGRESYEQYF | TGTGCCAGCAGCCCCCGGGGAGGCCGAGAGTCCTACGAGCAGTACTTC | TRBV7-9 | - | - | TRBJ2-7
CSARGTSGLTDTQYF | TGCAGTGCTAGGGGGACTAGCGGACTCACAGATACGCAGTATTTT | TRBV20-1 | TRBD2 | - | TRBJ2-3
CSASQGGDKNIQYF | TGCAGTGCTAGCCAGGGGGGGGACAAAAACATTCAGTACTTC | TRBV20-1 | - | - | TRBJ2-4
CASSPLPGTSGRIIGELFF | TGTGCCAGTAGTCCTCTCCCCGGGACTAGCGGGAGAATCATCGGGGAGCTGTTTTTT | TRBV19 | TRBD2 | - | TRBJ2-2
CASSQSRVVNEQYF | TGTGCCAGCAGCCAAAGCAGGGTCGTTAACGAGCAGTACTTC | TRBV14 | - | once | TRBJ2-7
CSARLLERNEKLFF | TGCAGTGCTAGGTTGCTGGAGCGGAATGAAAAACTGTTTTTT | TRBV20-1 | - | once | TRBJ1-4
CSAMRGQWNTGELFF | TGCAGTGCTATGAGGGGACAGTGGAACACCGGGGAGCTGTTTTTT | TRBV20-1 | TRBD1 | few | TRBJ2-2
CASSLQETQYF | TGTGCCAGCTCATTACAAGAGACCCAGTACTTC | TRBV18 | - | - | TRBJ2-5
CAIGAEYYGYTF | TGTGCCATCGGGGCGGAGTATTATGGCTACACCTTC | TRBV10-3 | - | - | TRBJ1-2
CASRSGELFF | TGTGCCAGCAGGTCCGGGGAGCTGTTTTTT | TRBV7-2 | - | - | TRBJ2-2
CASSLLTGDYGYTF | TGTGCCAGCAGCCTACTGACAGGGGACTATGGCTACACCTTC | TRBV7-2 | TRBD1 | few | TRBJ1-2
CASSLRTGNQPQHF | TGTGCCAGCAGCTTAAGGACAGGGAATCAGCCCCAGCATTTT | TRBV7-2 | TRBD1 | - | TRBJ1-5
CASSTRTGKRSYEQYF | TGTGCCAGCAGCACAAGGACAGGTAAAAGGTCCTACGAGCAGTACTTC | TRBV7-2 | TRBD1 | - | TRBJ2-7
CASSYGGGTGTDTQYF | TGTGCCAGCAGCTATGGGGGTGGGACTGGCACAGATACACAGTATTTT | TRBV7-3 | - | - | TRBJ2-3
CASSQDKLGTDTQYF | TGTGCCAGCAGCCAAGATAAGTTGGGCACAGATACGCAGTATTTT | TRBV4-2 | - | - | TRBJ2-3
CASSLIGDRGREQYF | TGTGCCAGCAGTTTAATCGGGGACAGGGGCCGGGAGCAGTACTTC | TRBV28 | TRBD1 | - | TRBJ2-7
CASSLVRLAVYNEQFF | TGTGCCAGCAGCTTAGTGCGGCTAGCGGTGTACAATGAGCAGTTCTTC | TRBV7-2 | TRBD2 | few | TRBJ2-1
CSASSPERVRLYGYTF | TGCAGTGCTAGCTCCCCGGAGCGGGTCCGCCTTTATGGCTACACCTTC | TRBV20-1 | - | few | TRBJ1-2
CASTDRGYTGELFF | TGTGCCAGCACCGACAGAGGCTACACCGGGGAGCTGTTTTTT | TRBV12-3/TRBV12-4 | - | - | TRBJ2-2
CASSYAAGGRHTGELFF | TGTGCCAGTAGTTATGCAGCGGGGGGAAGACACACCGGGGAGCTGTTTTTT | TRBV19 | TRBD2 | few | TRBJ2-2
CASSLGLAGTATNYGYTF | TGCGCCAGCAGCTTGGGGCTCGCGGGGACGGCGACTAACTATGGCTACACCTTC | TRBV5-1 | - | few | TRBJ1-2
CASGGGAKQETQYF | TGTGCCTCCGGGGGGGGGGCAAAGCAAGAGACCCAGTACTTC | TRBV6-1 | TRBD2 | - | TRBJ2-5
CATAAHRGEQYF | TGTGCCACCGCCGCCCACAGGGGCGAGCAGTACTTC | TRBV24-1 | TRBD1 | - | TRBJ2-7
CASSSKRDSSYNEQFF | TGTGCCAGCAGCTCCAAGCGGGACAGCAGCTACAATGAGCAGTTCTTC | TRBV7-2 | - | - | TRBJ2-1